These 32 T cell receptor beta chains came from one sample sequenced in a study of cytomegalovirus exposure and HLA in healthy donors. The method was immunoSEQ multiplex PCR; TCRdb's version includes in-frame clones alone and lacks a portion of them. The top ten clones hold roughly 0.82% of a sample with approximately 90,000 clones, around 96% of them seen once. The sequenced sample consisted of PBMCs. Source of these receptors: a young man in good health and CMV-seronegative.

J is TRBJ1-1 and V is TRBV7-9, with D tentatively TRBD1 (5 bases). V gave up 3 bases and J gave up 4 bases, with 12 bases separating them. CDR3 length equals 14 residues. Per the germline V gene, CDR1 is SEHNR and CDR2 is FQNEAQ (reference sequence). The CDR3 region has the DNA TGTGCCAGCAGCTTTATTGAAGGGGTCACTGAAGCTTTCTTT. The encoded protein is CASSFIEGVTEAFF.

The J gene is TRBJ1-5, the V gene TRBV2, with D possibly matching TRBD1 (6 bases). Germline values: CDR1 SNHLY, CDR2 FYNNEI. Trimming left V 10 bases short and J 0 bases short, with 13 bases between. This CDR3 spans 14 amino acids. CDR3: CATQDSYSNQPQHF. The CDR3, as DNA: TGTGCCACCCAGGACAGCTATAGCAATCAGCCCCAGCATTTT. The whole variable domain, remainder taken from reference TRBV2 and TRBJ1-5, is EPEVTQTPSHQVTQMGQEVILRCVPISNHLYFYWYRQILGQKVEFLVSFYNNEISEKSEIFDDQFSVERPDGSNFTLKIRSTKLEDSAMYFCATQDSYSNQPQHFGDGTRLSIL.

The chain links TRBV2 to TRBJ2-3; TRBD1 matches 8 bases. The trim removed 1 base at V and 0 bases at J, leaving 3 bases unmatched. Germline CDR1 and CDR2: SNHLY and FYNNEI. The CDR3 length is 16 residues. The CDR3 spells CASSEGTGRSTDTQYF. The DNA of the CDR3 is TGTGCCAGCAGTGAAGGGACAGGGCGTAGCACAGATACGCAGTATTTT.

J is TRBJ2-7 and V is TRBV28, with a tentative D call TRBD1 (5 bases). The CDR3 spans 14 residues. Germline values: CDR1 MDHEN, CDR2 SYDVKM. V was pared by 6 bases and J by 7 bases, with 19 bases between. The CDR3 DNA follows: TGTGCCAGCAGACGCAGGGTAGCTGCCGGGGAGCAGTACTTC. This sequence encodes CASRRRVAAGEQYF.

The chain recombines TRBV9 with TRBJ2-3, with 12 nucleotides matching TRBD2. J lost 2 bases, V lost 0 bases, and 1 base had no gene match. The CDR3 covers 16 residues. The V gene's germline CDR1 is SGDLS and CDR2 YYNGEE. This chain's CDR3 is CASSVGTSGTTDTQYF. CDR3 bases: TGTGCCAGCAGCGTAGGGACTAGCGGGACCACAGATACGCAGTATTTT.

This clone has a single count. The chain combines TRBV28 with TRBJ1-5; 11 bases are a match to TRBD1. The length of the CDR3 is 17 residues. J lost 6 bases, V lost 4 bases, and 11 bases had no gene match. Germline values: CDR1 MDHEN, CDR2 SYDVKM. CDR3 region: CASSSSFGQGASQPQHF. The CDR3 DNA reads TGTGCCAGCAGTTCCTCCTTTGGACAGGGGGCAAGTCAGCCCCAGCATTTT.

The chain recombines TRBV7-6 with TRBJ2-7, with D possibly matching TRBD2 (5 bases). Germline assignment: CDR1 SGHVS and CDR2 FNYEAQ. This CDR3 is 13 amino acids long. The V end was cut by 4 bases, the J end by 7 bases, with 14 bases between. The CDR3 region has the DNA TGTGCCAGCAGCTCCACGCTACCGGGGGAGCAGTACTTC. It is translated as CASSSTLPGEQYF. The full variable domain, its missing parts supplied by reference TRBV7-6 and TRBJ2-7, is GAGVSQSPRYKVTKRGQDVALRCDPISGHVSLYWYRQALGQGPEFLTYFNYEAQQDKSGLPNDRFSAERPEGSISTLTIQRTEQRDSAMYRCASSSTLPGEQYFGPGTRLTVT.

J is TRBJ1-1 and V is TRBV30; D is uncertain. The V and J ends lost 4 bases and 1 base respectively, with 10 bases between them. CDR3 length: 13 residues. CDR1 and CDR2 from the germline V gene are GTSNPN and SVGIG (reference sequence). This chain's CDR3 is CAWTRPGNTEAFF. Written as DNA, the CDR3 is TGTGCCTGGACGCGGCCCGGGAACACTGAAGCTTTCTTT.

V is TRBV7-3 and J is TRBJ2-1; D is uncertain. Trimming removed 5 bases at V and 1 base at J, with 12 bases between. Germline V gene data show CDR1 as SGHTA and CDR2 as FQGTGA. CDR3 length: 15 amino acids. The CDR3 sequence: CASSASTVSYNEQFF. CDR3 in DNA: TGTGCCAGCAGCGCCTCAACAGTTTCCTACAATGAGCAGTTCTTC.

This CDR3 reads CASSPPGLATEQFF. The DNA for the CDR3 is TGCGCCAGCAGCCCCCCGGGACTAGCTACTGAGCAGTTCTTC. V and J are TRBV4-1 and TRBJ2-1, with 9 bases matching TRBD2. The V segment lost 4 bases and the J segment 9 bases; nucleotides outside the gene matches: 7. The CDR3 covers 14 residues. Germline loops: CDR1 MGHRA, CDR2 YSYEKL.

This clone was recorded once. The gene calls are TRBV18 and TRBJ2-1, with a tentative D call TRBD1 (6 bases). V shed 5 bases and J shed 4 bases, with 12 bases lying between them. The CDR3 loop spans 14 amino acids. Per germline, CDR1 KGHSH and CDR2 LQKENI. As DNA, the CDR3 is TGTGCCAGCTCAAACGATCAGGGGTACAATGAGCAGTTCTTC. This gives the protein CASSNDQGYNEQFF.

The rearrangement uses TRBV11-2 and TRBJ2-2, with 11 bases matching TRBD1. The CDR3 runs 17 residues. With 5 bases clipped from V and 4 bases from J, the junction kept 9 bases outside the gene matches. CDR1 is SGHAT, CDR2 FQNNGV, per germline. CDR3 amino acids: CASSPGAGQGVTGELFF. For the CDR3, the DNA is TGTGCCAGCAGCCCCGGCGCGGGACAGGGGGTCACCGGGGAGCTGTTTTTT. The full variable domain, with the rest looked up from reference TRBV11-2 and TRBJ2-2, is EAGVAQSPRYKIIEKRQSVAFWCNPISGHATLYWYQQILGQGPKLLIQFQNNGVVDDSQLPKDRFSAERLKGVDSTLKIQPAKLEDSAVYLCASSPGAGQGVTGELFFGEGSRLTVL.

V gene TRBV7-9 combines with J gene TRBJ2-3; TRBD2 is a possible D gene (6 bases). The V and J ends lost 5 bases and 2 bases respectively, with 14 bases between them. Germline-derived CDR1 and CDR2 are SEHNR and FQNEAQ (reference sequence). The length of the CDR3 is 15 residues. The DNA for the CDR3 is TGTGCCAGCAGCCTAACCTCGGGAGTCACAGATACGCAGTATTTT. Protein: CASSLTSGVTDTQYF.

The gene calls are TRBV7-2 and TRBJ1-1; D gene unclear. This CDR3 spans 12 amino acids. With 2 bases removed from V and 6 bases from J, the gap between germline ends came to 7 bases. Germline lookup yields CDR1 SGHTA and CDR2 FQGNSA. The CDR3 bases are TGTGCCAGCAGCTTAATCAGTGCTGAAGCTTTCTTT. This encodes CASSLISAEAFF.

The CDR3 coding sequence is TGTGCCTCACAGACTAGCGGGGCCTCCTACAATGAGCAGTTCTTC. This sequence encodes CASQTSGASYNEQFF. This chain uses TRBV30 with TRBJ2-1, with 11 bases that match TRBD2. CDR3 length: 15 amino acids. V gave up 7 bases and J gave up 0 bases; unmatched junction bases: 5. Germline values: CDR1 GTSNPN, CDR2 SVGIG (reference sequence). Full variable domain (missing parts from reference TRBV30 and TRBJ2-1): SQTIHQWPATLVQPVGSPLSLECTVEGTSNPNLYWYRQAAGRGLQLLFYSVGIGQISSEVPQNLSASRPQDRQFILSSKKLLLSDSGFYLCASQTSGASYNEQFFGPGTRLTVL.

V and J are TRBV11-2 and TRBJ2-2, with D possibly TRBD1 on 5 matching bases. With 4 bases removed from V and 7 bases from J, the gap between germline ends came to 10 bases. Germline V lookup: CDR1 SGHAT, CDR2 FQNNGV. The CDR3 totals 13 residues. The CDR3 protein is CASSSWGIGELFF. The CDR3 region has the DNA TGTGCCAGCAGCTCCTGGGGCATCGGGGAGCTGTTTTTT.

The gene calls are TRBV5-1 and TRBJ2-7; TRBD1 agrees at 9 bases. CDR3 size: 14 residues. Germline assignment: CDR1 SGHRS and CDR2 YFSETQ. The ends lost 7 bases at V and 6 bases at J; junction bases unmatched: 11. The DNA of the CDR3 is TGCGCCAGCCGATCGAAACAGGGGGCCGGCGAGCAGTACTTC. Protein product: CASRSKQGAGEQYF.

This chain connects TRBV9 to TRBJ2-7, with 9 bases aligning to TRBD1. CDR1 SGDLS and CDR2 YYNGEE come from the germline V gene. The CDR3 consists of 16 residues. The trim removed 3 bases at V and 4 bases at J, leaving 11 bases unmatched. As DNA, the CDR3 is TGTGCCAGCAGCGCTTCTGCCGGGACAGGGAAGTACGAGCAGTACTTC. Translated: CASSASAGTGKYEQYF.

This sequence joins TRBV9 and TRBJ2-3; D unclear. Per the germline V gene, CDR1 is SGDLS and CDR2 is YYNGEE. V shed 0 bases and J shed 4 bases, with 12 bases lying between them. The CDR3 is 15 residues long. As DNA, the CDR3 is TGTGCCAGCAGCGTAGGTCGAGGAGTCTCAGATACGCAGTATTTT. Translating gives CASSVGRGVSDTQYF.

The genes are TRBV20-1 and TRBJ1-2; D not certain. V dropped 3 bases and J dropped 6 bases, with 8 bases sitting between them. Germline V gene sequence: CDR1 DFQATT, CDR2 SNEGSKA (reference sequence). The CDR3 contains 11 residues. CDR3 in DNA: TGCAGTGCTAGTAAGCCCGATGGCTACACCTTC. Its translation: CSASKPDGYTF.

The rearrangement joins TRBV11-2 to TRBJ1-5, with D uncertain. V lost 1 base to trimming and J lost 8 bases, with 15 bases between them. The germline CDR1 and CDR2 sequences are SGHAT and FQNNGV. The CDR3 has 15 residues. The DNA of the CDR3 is TGTGCCAGCAGCTTAGGCCACGGGGTGATTGAGCCCCAGCATTTT. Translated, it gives CASSLGHGVIEPQHF.

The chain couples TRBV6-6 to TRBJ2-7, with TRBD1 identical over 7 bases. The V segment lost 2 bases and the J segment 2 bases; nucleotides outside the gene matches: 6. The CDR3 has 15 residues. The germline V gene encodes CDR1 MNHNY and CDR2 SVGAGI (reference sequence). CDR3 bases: TGTGCCAGCAGTTACCGACAGGGTGGCCCCTACGAGCAGTACTTC. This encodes CASSYRQGGPYEQYF.

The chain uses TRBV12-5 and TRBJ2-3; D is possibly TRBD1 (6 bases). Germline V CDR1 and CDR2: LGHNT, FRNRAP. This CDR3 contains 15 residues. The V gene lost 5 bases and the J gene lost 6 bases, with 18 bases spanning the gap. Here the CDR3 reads CASGPGQLGTDTQYF. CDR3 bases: TGTGCTAGTGGTCCCGGACAGCTCGGGACGGATACGCAGTATTTT.

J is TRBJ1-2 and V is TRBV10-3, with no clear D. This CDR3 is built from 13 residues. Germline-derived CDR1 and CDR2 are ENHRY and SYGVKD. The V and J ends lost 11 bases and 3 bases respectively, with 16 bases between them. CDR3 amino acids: CAYTINQDYGYTF. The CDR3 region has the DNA TGTGCCTACACGATAAACCAGGACTATGGCTACACCTTC.

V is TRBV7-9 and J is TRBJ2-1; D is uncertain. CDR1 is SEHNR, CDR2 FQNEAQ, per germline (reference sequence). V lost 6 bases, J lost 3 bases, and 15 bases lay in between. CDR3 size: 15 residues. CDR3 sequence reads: CASRYDPTGYNEQFF. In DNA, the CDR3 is TGTGCCAGCAGATACGATCCAACGGGCTACAATGAGCAGTTCTTC.

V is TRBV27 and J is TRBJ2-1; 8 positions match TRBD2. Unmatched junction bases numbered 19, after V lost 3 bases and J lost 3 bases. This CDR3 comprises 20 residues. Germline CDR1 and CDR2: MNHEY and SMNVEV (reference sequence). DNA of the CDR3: TGTGCCAGCAGTTTGGGGACTAGACCCTCTAACCCTTCAAGCTACAATGAGCAGTTCTTC. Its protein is CASSLGTRPSNPSSYNEQFF.

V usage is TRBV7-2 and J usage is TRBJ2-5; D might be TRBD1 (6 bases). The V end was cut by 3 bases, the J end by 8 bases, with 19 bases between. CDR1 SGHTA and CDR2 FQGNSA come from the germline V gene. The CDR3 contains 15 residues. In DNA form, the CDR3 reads TGTGCCAGCAGCTTCCTCGGCAGGGGCACAGATACCCAGTACTTC. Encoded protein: CASSFLGRGTDTQYF.

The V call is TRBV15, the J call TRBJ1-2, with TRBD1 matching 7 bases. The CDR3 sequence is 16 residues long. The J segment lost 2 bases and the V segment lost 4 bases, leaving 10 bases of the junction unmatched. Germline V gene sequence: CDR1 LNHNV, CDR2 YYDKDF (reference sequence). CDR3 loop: CATSKNTGDLNYGYTF. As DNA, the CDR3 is TGTGCCACCAGCAAAAACACAGGGGATCTGAACTATGGCTACACCTTC.

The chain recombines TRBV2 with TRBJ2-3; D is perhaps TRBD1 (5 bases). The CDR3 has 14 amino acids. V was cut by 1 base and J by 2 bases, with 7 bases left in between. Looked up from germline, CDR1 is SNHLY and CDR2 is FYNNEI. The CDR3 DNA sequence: TGTGCCAGCAGTGAAGACAGGACCACAGATACGCAGTATTTT. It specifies CASSEDRTTDTQYF.

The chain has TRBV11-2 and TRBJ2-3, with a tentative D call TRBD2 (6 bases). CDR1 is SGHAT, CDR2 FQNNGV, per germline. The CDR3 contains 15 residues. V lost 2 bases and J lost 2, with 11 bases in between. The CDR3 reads CASSLISGYTDTQYF. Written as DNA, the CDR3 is TGTGCCAGCAGCTTAATCAGCGGGTACACAGATACGCAGTATTTT.

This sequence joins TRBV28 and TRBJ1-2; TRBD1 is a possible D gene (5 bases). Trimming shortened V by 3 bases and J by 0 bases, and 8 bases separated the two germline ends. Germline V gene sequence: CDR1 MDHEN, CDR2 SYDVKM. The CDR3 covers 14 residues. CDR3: CASSLETANYGYTF. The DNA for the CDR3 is TGTGCCAGCAGTTTGGAGACAGCTAACTATGGCTACACCTTC.

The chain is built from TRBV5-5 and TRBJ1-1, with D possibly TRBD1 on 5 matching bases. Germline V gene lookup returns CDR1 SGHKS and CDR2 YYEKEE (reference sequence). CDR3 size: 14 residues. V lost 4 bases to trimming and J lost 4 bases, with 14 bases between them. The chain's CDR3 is CASSPLGGTTEAFF. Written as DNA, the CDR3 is TGTGCCAGCAGCCCCCTTGGAGGGACCACTGAAGCTTTCTTT.